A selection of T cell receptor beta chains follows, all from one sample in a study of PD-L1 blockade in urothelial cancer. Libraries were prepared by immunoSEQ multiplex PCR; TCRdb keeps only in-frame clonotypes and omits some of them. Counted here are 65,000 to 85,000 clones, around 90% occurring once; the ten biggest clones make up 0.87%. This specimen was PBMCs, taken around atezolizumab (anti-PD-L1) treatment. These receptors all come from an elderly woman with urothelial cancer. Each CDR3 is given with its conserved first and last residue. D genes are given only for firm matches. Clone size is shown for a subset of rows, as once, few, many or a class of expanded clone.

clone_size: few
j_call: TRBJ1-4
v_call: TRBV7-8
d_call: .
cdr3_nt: TGTGCCAGCAGACGAGCGGGCGATGAAAAACTGTTTTTT
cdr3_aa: CASRRAGDEKLFF

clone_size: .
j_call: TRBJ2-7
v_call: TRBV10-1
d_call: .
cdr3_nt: TGCGCCAGCAGTGAGCTACTAGCAAAGCAGTACTTC
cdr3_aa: CASSELLAKQYF

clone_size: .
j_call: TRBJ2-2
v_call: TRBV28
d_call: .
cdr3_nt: TGTGCCAGCAGTTCCCCCCCGAGAGGTGCCGGGGAGCTGTTTTTT
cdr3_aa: CASSSPPRGAGELFF

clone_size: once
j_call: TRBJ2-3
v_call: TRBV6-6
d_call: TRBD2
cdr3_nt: TGTGCCAGCAGTCTCGGACTAGCGGGAGGGACAGATACGCAGTATTTT
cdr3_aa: CASSLGLAGGTDTQYF

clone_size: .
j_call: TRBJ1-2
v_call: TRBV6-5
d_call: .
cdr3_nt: TGTGCCAGCAGTCTGCGGAACTACTATGGCTACACCTTC
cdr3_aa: CASSLRNYYGYTF

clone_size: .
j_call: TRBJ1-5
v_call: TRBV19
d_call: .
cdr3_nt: TGTGCCAGTAGTTTGGACAGCCATCAGCCCCAGCATTTT
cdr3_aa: CASSLDSHQPQHF

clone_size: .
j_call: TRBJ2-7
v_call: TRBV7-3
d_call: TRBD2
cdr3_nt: TGTGCCAGCAGCGCTGGCGGGAGCTCCTACGAGCAGTACTTC
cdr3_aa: CASSAGGSSYEQYF

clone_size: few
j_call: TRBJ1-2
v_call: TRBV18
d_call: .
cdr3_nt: TGTGCCAGCTCACCGGGGGACACGAGTAACTATGGCTACACCTTC
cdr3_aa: CASSPGDTSNYGYTF

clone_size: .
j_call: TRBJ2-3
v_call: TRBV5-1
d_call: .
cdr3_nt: TGCGCCAGCAGCTCCCCTAGCACAGATACGCAGTATTTT
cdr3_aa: CASSSPSTDTQYF

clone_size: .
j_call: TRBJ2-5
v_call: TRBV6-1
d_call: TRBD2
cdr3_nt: TGTGCCAGCAGTGGAGGGACTAGCGGGAGACGAGAGACCCAGTACTTC
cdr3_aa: CASSGGTSGRRETQYF

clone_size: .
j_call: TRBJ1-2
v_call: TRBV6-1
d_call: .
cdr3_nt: TGTGCCAGCAGTGAAGGTCCGGGGGAGGATGGCTACACCTTC
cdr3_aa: CASSEGPGEDGYTF

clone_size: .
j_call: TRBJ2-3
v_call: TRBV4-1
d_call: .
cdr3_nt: TGCGCCAGCAGCCAAGCGGGCGGGACTTTCACAGATACGCAGTATTTT
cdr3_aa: CASSQAGGTFTDTQYF

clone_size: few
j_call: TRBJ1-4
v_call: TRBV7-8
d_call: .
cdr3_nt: TGTGCCAGCAGCTTAGTTGGTACCGCGAATGAAAAACTGTTTTTT
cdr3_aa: CASSLVGTANEKLFF

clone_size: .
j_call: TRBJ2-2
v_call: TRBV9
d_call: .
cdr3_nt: TGTGCCAGCAGCGTACAAGGAGGGGGCGCGACCGGGGAGCTGTTTTTT
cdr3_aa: CASSVQGGGATGELFF

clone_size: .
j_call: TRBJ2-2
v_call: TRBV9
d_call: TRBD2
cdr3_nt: TGTGCCAGCAGCGGACTAGCGGGAGGCCTACAGGGCACCGGGGAGCTGTTTTTT
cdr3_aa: CASSGLAGGLQGTGELFF

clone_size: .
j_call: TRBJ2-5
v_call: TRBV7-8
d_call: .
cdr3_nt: TGTGCCAGCAGCTCGGCCGGAGGGGGCGCGACCCAGTACTTC
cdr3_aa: CASSSAGGGATQYF

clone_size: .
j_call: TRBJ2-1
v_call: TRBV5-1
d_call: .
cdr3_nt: TGCGCCAGCAGCTTGGCTTTGAGCTCCTACAATGAGCAGTTCTTC
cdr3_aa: CASSLALSSYNEQFF

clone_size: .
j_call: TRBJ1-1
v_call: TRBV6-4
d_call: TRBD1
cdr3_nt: TGTGCCAGCAGTGACTCCACCGGGACAGGGGCTCCTGAAGCTTTCTTT
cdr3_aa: CASSDSTGTGAPEAFF

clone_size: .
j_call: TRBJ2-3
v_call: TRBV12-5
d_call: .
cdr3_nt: TGTGCTAGTGGTTTCGGACTGGGGAGGACAGATACGCAGTATTTT
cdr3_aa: CASGFGLGRTDTQYF

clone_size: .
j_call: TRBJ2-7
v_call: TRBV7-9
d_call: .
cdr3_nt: TGTGCCAGCAGCCTTGAAGCAACCGAGCAGTACTTC
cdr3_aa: CASSLEATEQYF

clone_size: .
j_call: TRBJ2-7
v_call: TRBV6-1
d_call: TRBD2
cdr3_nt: TGTGCCAGCAGTGAGAGGGGACTAGCGCAGGAGCAGTACTTC
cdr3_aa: CASSERGLAQEQYF

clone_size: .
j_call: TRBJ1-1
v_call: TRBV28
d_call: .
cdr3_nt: TGTGCCAGCAGTCTAGGCCCGGGGACTGAAGCTTTCTTT
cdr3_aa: CASSLGPGTEAFF

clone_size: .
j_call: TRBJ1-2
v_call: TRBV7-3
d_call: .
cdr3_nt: TGTGCCAGCAGCTTGGGGGGGGGCGATTCTAACTATGGCTACACCTTC
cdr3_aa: CASSLGGGDSNYGYTF

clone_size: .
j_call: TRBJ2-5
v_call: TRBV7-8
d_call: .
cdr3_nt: TGTGCCAGCAGCTCCGAGTCGGAGACCCAGTACTTC
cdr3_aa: CASSSESETQYF

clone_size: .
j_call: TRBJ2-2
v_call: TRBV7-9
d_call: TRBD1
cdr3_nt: TGTGCCAGCAGCAACGCCCCGGGACAGGAGTACACCGGGGAGCTGTTTTTT
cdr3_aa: CASSNAPGQEYTGELFF

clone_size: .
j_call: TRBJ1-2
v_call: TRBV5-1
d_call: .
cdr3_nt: TGCGCCAGCAGCTTGGCCGGAGATTCTGGCTACACCTTC
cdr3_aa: CASSLAGDSGYTF

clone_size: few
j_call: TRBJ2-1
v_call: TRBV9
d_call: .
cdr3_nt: TGTGCCAGCAGCGTAGGCGGGAAGATGAAGTCCTACAATGAGCAGTTCTTC
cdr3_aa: CASSVGGKMKSYNEQFF

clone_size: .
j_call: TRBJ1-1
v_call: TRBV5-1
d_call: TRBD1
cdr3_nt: TGCGCCAGCAGCTTGGCCGGTCAGGGGGCTGAAGCTTTCTTT
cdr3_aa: CASSLAGQGAEAFF

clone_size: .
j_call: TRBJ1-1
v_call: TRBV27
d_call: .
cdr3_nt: TGTGCCAGCAGTTTTTCCCCACTCTTAGAAGCTTTCTTT
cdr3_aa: CASSFSPLLEAFF

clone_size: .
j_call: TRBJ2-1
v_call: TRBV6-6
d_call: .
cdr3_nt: TGTGCCAGCAGTAGCCCCGCCTCGGGCTACAATGAGCAGTTCTTC
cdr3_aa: CASSSPASGYNEQFF

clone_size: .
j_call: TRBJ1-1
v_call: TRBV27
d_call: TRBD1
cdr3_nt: TGTGCCAGCAGTTTACAGCCCAGGGGGGCCATGAACACTGAAGCTTTCTTT
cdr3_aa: CASSLQPRGAMNTEAFF

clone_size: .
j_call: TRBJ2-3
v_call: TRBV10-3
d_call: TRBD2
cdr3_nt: TGTGCCATCAGTGAGCCGGGACTAGACGTTGATACGCAGTATTTT
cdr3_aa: CAISEPGLDVDTQYF

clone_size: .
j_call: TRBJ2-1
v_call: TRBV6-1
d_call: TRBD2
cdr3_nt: TGTGCCAGCCTCTTAGCGGGCCTCTACAATGAGCAGTTCTTC
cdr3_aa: CASLLAGLYNEQFF

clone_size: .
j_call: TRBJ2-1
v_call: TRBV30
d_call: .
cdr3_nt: TGTGCCTGGAGTGTACAGGGATACAATGAGCAGTTCTTC
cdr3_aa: CAWSVQGYNEQFF